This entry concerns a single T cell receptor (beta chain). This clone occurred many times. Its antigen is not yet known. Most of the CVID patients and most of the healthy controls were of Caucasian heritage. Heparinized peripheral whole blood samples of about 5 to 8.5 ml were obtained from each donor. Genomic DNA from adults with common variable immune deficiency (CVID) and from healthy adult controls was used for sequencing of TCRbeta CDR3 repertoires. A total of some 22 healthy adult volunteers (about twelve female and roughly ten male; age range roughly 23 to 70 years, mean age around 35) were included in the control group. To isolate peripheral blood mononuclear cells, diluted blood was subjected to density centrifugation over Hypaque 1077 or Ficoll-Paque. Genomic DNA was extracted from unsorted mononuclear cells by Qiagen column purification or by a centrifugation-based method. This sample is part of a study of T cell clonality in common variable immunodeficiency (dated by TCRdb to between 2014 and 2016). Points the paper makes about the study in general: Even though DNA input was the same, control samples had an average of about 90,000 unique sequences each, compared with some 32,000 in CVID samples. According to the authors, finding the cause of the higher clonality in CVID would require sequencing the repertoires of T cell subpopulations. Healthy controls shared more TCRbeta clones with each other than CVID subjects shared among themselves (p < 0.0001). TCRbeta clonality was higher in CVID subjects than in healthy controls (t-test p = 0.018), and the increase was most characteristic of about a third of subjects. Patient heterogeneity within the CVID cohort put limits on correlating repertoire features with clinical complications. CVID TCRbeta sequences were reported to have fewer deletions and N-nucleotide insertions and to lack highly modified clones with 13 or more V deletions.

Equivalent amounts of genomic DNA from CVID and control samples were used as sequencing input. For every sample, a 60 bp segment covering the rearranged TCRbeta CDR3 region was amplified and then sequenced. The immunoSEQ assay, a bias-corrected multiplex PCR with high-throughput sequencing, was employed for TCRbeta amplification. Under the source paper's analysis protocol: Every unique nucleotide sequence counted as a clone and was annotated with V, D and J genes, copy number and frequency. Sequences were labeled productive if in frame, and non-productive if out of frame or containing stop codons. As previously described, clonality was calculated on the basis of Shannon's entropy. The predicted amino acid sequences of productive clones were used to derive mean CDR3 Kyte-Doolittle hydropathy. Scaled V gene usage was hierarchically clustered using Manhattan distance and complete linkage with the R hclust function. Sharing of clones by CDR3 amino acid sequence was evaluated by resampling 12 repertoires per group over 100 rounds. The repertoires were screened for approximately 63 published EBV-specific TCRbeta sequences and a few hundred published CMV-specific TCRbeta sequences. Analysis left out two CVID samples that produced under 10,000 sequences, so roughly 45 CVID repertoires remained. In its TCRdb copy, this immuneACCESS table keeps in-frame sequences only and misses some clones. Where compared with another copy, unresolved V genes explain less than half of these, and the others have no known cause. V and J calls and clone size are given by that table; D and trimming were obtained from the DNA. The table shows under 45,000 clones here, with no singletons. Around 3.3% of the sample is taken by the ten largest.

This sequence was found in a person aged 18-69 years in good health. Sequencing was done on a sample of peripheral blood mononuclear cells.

The CDR3 DNA, read in part, is TGTGCCAGCTCACCGCCCGGGACAGGTCTTACCTACGAG. Translation gives CASSPPGTGLTYE. The whole CDR3 is CASSPPGTGLTYEQYF. The rearranged segments are TRBV18 and TRBJ2-7, with 8 central nucleotides matching TRBD1. The sequence runs out 3 residues before the end of the CDR3; the remainder is reconstructed from the germline J gene. The CDR3 measures 16 amino acids from cysteine to phenylalanine. The 39 bases shown cover part of the CDR3, and their frame starts at base 1. V is pruned by 3 bases and J by 2 bases, leaving 9 bases of the junction without a gene match. CDR1 is given as KGHSH and CDR2 as LQKENI, both from the germline V gene.